Included here is one T cell receptor beta chain sequence, with context. As handled by the study authors: Estimated nucleated cell counts came from reference gene primer amplification. Produced via immunoSEQ multiplex PCR; TCRdb's table is partial and in-frame only. V and J calls and clone size are copied from that table; D and trimming were computed from the DNA. The sample has 90,000 or so clones, 87% seen once. The data belong to a study of blood T cell repertoires in COVID-19. Background on the study: Sample material is recorded as cDNA or gDNA derived from T cells, B-cell-depleted T cells, or PBMCs.

The TCR originated in a human donor in a cohort sampled during active COVID-19. What was sequenced was peripheral blood.

The CDR3, as DNA: TGTGCCAGCAGCCAACAGGGAACGTATGGCTACACCTTC. This gives the protein CASSQQGTYGYTF. The chain employs TRBV3-1 (or the pseudogene TRBV3-2) and TRBJ1-2; tentatively, D is TRBD1 (5 bases). The CDR3 has 13 amino acids. The germline gives CDR1 LGHDT, CDR2 YNNKEL (reference sequence). V dropped 2 bases and J dropped 5 bases, with 9 bases sitting between them.